This TCR beta chain was profiled in a study of glioma-infiltrating T cells after dendritic cell vaccination (dated by TCRdb to the mid-2010s). Background for the entire study: The cohort included roughly 15 glioblastoma patients drawn from Phase I and II dendritic cell vaccination trials, of whom 9 were newly diagnosed and 6 had recurrent disease. Autologous tumor lysate-pulsed dendritic cell vaccination was administered to the patients between the early 2000s and the early 2010s. To make the vaccine, monocyte-derived dendritic cells were cultured for approximately 7 days with IL-4 and GM-CSF and then pulsed overnight with autologous tumor lysate. Patients received three intradermal dendritic cell vaccine injections at biweekly intervals in the arm below the axilla. In glioblastoma patients vaccinated with dendritic cells, deep sequencing of TCR beta CDR3 regions served to measure tumor-infiltrating lymphocyte content and to compare repertoires between tumor and blood. Survival after dendritic cell vaccination was correlated with TCR sequencing metrics such as TIL content and the overlap between tumor and blood repertoires.

Relative to germline, V is missing 0 bases and J is missing 2 bases, with 2 bases of the junction outside any gene match. Taken from the germline V gene, the CDR1 and CDR2 loops are SGHDT and YYEEEE. The CDR3 has 14 amino acids, counting the end cysteine and phenylalanine. Only the CDR3 DNA stays, 42 bases, in frame from base 1. TCRB CDR3 regions were amplified from 2 to 2.5 ug genomic DNA, or all available DNA if less, using the immunoSEQ assay. For multiplex PCR, 60 forward primers for TCR V beta segments and 13 reverse primers for J beta segments were used. Synthetic control templates were spiked into each sample at limiting dilution to estimate reads per starting template. Sequencing produced 87 bp reads on the Illumina HiSeq System. From the authors' description of their analysis: To remove PCR and sequencing errors, closely related sequences were merged with a nearest neighbor algorithm. TCR overlap was measured as the percentage of unique tumor TCR beta sequences also present in the same patient's peripheral blood. The clones in this table, taken by TCRdb from immuneACCESS, are in-frame only. Not every clone is retained; where verified, under half of the shortfall comes from an unresolved V gene, and the cause of the rest is unknown. That table supplies the V and J calls and clone size; D and trimming were determined from the DNA. This sample holds about 46,000 clones; 89% were observed only once. The ten largest make up 5.3% of the sample.

As concerns this clone: The antigen it recognizes is unknown. No clone much larger than this one lies a single base away; base qualities are absent.

The sample's time point label, decoded: after dendritic cell vaccination, including at tumor progression/relapse. To be selected, patients needed enough residual fresh-frozen tumor tissue and more than two years of available survival data. An isocitrate dehydrogenase mutation was not carried by any of the glioblastoma patients, although molecular status was otherwise variable. PBMC were collected before vaccination, two weeks after the third vaccination, and at tumor progression if progression occurred. Genomic DNA was extracted with the Qiagen DNeasy Blood extraction Kit. Study-wide findings and limitations: No direct relationship between TCR clonality and survival was found, suggesting a diverse polyclonal response may matter. After dendritic cell vaccination, a higher estimated pretreatment TIL content predicted longer time to progression and longer overall survival. The response model built on TCR overlap across three groups was characterized as speculative, with prospective validation still needed. The cohort was small and heterogeneous, few patients had complete blood and tumor sets, and even fewer had initial-recurrent tumor pairs.

This material consisted of blood, taken after dendritic cell vaccination. This TCR was recovered from a human donor with glioblastoma. Recombination linked TRBV5-6 to TRBJ2-7, with 7 bases aligning to TRBD2. The CDR3 here reads CASSLGLAPYEQYF. The DNA is TGTGCCAGCAGCTTGGGACTAGCCCCCTACGAGCAGTACTTC.